A single sample gave rise to the 25 T cell receptor beta chains below, sequenced in a study of OX40 agonist ivuxolimab in advanced cancers. Generated by immunoSEQ multiplex PCR, the TCRdb table keeps only in-frame clones and is missing some. The repertoire holds tens of thousands of clones, with around 85% as singletons. This material consisted of CD4+ or CD8+ T cells sorted from blood, taken in a trial of the OX40 agonist ivuxolimab. The origin of the receptors is an adult with an advanced solid tumor such as melanoma, head and neck, liver or kidney cancer.

This clone was seen a few times. This sequence joins TRBV7-3 and TRBJ2-6, with 7 bases lining up with TRBD2. The V gene's germline CDR1 is SGHTA and CDR2 FQGTGA. With V trimmed by 5 bases and J by 2 bases, 3 bases remained unmatched. The CDR3 runs to 15 residues. The CDR3 DNA reads TGTGCCAGCAGCCCCGCGGGGGCTGGGGCCAACGTCCTGACTTTC. Translation gives CASSPAGAGANVLTF.

The rearrangement links TRBV29-1 to TRBJ2-1, with 10 nucleotides matching TRBD2. The CDR3 has 13 residues. From germline, CDR1 is SQVTM and CDR2 ANQGSEA. Trimming at V came to 4 bases and at J to 4 bases, leaving 1 base not matched to a gene. CDR3 sequence (DNA): TGCAGCGTTGCAGCGGGGGGGTACAATGAGCAGTTCTTC. Translating gives CSVAAGGYNEQFF.

The chain recombines TRBV7-2 with TRBJ2-5; D is possibly TRBD2 (5 bases). This CDR3 has 13 amino acids. The germline gives CDR1 SGHTA, CDR2 FQGNSA. V gave up 5 bases and J gave up 4 bases, with 11 bases separating them. The CDR3 is CASSPGIRETQYF. For the CDR3, the DNA is TGTGCCAGCAGCCCGGGAATCCGAGAGACCCAGTACTTC.

The chain employs TRBV14 and TRBJ1-6, with D unresolved. Germline CDR1 is SGHDN and CDR2 is FVKESK. V was cut by 5 bases and J by 4 bases, with 6 bases left in between. The CDR3 length is 13 residues. The DNA for the CDR3 is TGTGCCAGCAGCTTACTTTATAATTCACCCCTCCACTTT. Its translation is CASSLLYNSPLHF.

The chain employs TRBV10-3 and TRBJ1-1; 7 bases agree with TRBD1. The CDR3 consists of 12 residues. Germline V gene data show CDR1 as ENHRY and CDR2 as SYGVKD. The V segment lost 6 bases and the J segment 8 bases; nucleotides outside the gene matches: 6. CDR3 in DNA: TGTGCCATCAGGGGGATGGACAGGGAAGCTTTCTTT. This codes for CAIRGMDREAFF.

This chain joins TRBV2 and TRBJ2-3; D remains ambiguous. Trimming stripped 1 base from V and 6 bases from J, with 11 bases between. This CDR3 comprises 14 residues. Germline CDR1 SNHLY, CDR2 FYNNEI. CDR3 protein: CASSEGVEADTQYF. The CDR3 nucleotides are TGTGCCAGCAGTGAAGGGGTAGAAGCGGATACGCAGTATTTT.

The rearrangement joins TRBV5-4 to TRBJ1-6; 9 nucleotides line up with TRBD1. V lost 2 bases, J lost 0 bases, and 12 bases stayed unmatched. Germline V gene data show CDR1 as SGHNT and CDR2 as YYREEE (reference sequence). The CDR3 totals 20 residues. The CDR3 sequence is CASSFQPGQGRGSYNSPLHF. The CDR3 region has the DNA TGTGCCAGCAGCTTTCAACCGGGACAGGGTAGGGGCTCCTATAATTCACCCCTCCACTTT. The entire variable domain, with the rest obtained from reference TRBV5-4 and TRBJ1-6, is as follows: ETGVTQSPTHLIKTRGQQVTLRCSSQSGHNTVSWYQQALGQGPQFIFQYYREEENGRGNFPPRFSGLQFPNYSSELNVNALELDDSALYLCASSFQPGQGRGSYNSPLHFGNGTRLTVT.

This clone was seen just once. This sequence joins TRBV7-2 and TRBJ1-2, with 7 bases identical to TRBD1. CDR3 length: 14 residues. Germline V gene lookup returns CDR1 SGHTA and CDR2 FQGNSA. The ends lost 2 bases at V and 3 bases at J; junction bases unmatched: 3. The CDR3 DNA is TGTGCCAGCAGCTTAACAGGGGCGTACTATGGCTACACCTTC. Translation gives CASSLTGAYYGYTF.

The rearrangement links TRBV19 to TRBJ1-4, with 7 bases aligning to TRBD1. The J segment lost 2 bases and the V segment lost 6 bases, leaving 6 bases of the junction unmatched. CDR1 is LNHDA and CDR2 is SQIVND in the germline V gene (reference sequence). This CDR3 has 15 residues. In DNA, the CDR3 is TGTGCCAGTAGCCGGCCGGGACAGACTAATGAAAAACTGTTTTTT. Residues: CASSRPGQTNEKLFF. Variable domain in full (rest from reference TRBV19 and TRBJ1-4): DGGITQSPKYLFRKEGQNVTLSCEQNLNHDAMYWYRQDPGQGLRLIYYSQIVNDFQKGDIAEGYSVSREKKESFPLTVTSAQKNPTAFYLCASSRPGQTNEKLFFGSGTQLSVL.

The chain couples TRBV5-4 to TRBJ2-7; the match to TRBD1 covers 9 bases. The CDR3 consists of 15 residues. The ends lost 4 bases at V and 0 bases at J; junction bases unmatched: 5. Germline V gene sequence: CDR1 SGHNT, CDR2 YYREEE (reference sequence). Here the CDR3 reads CASSPGTGYSYEQYF. In DNA form, the CDR3 reads TGTGCCAGCAGCCCCGGGACAGGGTACTCCTACGAGCAGTACTTC.

The rearrangement uses TRBV7-2 and TRBJ2-7, with 8 bases identical to TRBD2. The CDR3 extends over 13 amino acids. CDR1 is SGHTA, CDR2 FQGNSA, per germline. Trimming at V came to 3 bases and at J to 2 bases, leaving 0 bases not matched to a gene. CDR3 DNA: TGTGCCAGCAGCTTTAGCGGGACCTACGAGCAGTACTTC. Translating gives CASSFSGTYEQYF.

V gene TRBV15 combines with J gene TRBJ2-3; TRBD1 agrees at 10 bases. This CDR3 comprises 16 residues. Looked up from germline, CDR1 is LNHNV and CDR2 is YYDKDF (reference sequence). The V segment lost 0 bases and the J segment 1 base; nucleotides outside the gene matches: 1. The CDR3 DNA sequence: TGTGCCACCAGCAGAGAGGGGACAGGGGGCACAGATACGCAGTATTTT. It encodes CATSREGTGGTDTQYF.

The chain recombines TRBV6-4 with TRBJ1-1; the match to TRBD1 covers 7 bases. Trimming cost V 2 bases and J 1 base; bases outside gene matches: 4. In germline, CDR1 is MRHNA, CDR2 SNTAGT. This CDR3 is 15 amino acids long. The CDR3 loop is CASSDLWTGNTEAFF. CDR3 in DNA: TGTGCCAGCAGTGACCTCTGGACAGGGAACACTGAAGCTTTCTTT.

The chain has TRBV5-1 and TRBJ1-1; 11 bases fit TRBD1. The CDR3 is made up of 15 amino acids. The germline V gene has CDR1 SGHRS and CDR2 YFSETQ. The J segment lost 3 bases and the V segment lost 1 base, leaving 2 bases of the junction unmatched. In nucleotides, the CDR3 is TGCGCCAGCAGCTTGAGGACAGGGGGCTACACTGAAGCTTTCTTT. It codes for CASSLRTGGYTEAFF.

The J gene is TRBJ2-3, the V gene TRBV6-1, with 10 bases matching TRBD2. The V and J ends lost 7 bases and 3 bases, in that order; junction bases with no gene match: 4. Germline V gene lookup returns CDR1 MNHNS and CDR2 SASEGT. The CDR3 loop spans 14 amino acids. DNA of the CDR3: TGTGCCAGCAACCCGGGACTAGCGACAGATACGCAGTATTTT. This encodes CASNPGLATDTQYF.

The chain is built from TRBV5-1 and TRBJ2-2, with 7 positions matching TRBD1. CDR3 length: 14 amino acids. Germline V CDR1 and CDR2: SGHRS, YFSETQ. V lost 3 bases, J lost 5 bases, and 4 bases stayed unmatched. The CDR3 DNA reads as TGCGCCAGCAGCTGGGACAGAAAGACCGGGGAGCTGTTTTTT. It encodes CASSWDRKTGELFF.

This clone has only one observation. The junction shows a germline mismatch at one end, possibly a read error. The chain recombines TRBV7-7 with TRBJ1-1; D not resolved. Per germline, CDR1 SSHAT and CDR2 FNYEAQ (reference sequence). The CDR3 has 13 residues. In DNA, the CDR3 is TGTGCTAGCAGCCCACGGGTGAACACTGAAGCTTTCTTT. It translates to CASSPRVNTEAFF.

J is TRBJ2-1 and V is TRBV23-1; a possible D gene is TRBD1 (5 bases). TRBV23-1 is labeled an ORF, and its function is uncertain. This CDR3 has 20 amino acids. V was clipped by 0 bases and J by 4 bases, with 25 bases between them. CDR3 sequence reads: CASSQSVGLWNPWTYNEQFF. The CDR3 coding sequence is TGCGCCAGCAGTCAATCGGTCGGCTTATGGAATCCCTGGACATACAATGAGCAGTTCTTC.

V is TRBV2 and J is TRBJ2-7; TRBD1 matches 11 bases. Trimming removed 4 bases from V and 2 bases from J; junction bases left unmatched: 4. The length of the CDR3 is 15 residues. CDR1 and CDR2 from the germline V gene are SNHLY and FYNNEI. In DNA form, the CDR3 reads TGTGCCAGCAGTGGCAGGGACAGGGGGACCTACGAGCAGTACTTC. Protein: CASSGRDRGTYEQYF. Drawing the rest from reference TRBV2 and TRBJ2-7, the complete variable domain is EPEVTQTPSHQVTQMGQEVILRCVPISNHLYFYWYRQILGQKVEFLVSFYNNEISEKSEIFDDQFSVERPDGSNFTLKIRSTKLEDSAMYFCASSGRDRGTYEQYFGPGTRLTVT.

This clone was seen just once. V and J are TRBV5-1 and TRBJ1-1; D gene unclear. Germline-derived CDR1 and CDR2 are SGHRS and YFSETQ. V gave up 0 bases and J gave up 1 base, with 4 bases separating them. The CDR3 covers 13 residues. The CDR3, as DNA: TGCGCCAGCAGCTTGGAGCGGAACACTGAAGCTTTCTTT. Protein sequence: CASSLERNTEAFF.

This chain connects TRBV5-4 to TRBJ1-2, with 9 bases identical to TRBD1. The CDR3 covers 15 residues. Germline-derived CDR1 and CDR2 are SGHNT and YYREEE (reference sequence). With V trimmed by 3 bases and J by 7 bases, 10 bases remained unmatched. CDR3: CASSSRDRALGGYTF. In DNA, the CDR3 is TGTGCCAGCAGCTCTAGGGACAGGGCACTTGGTGGCTACACCTTC.

This clone has just one count. This sequence joins TRBV18 and TRBJ1-3; D call uncertain. The germline V gene encodes CDR1 KGHSH and CDR2 LQKENI. Trimming took off 6 bases at V and 4 bases at J, with 16 bases between the two ends. The CDR3 spans 15 residues. Here the CDR3 DNA reads TGTGCCAGCTCTTACAGTGCTTCATCCGGAAACACCATATATTTT. This codes for CASSYSASSGNTIYF.

The chain couples TRBV6-5 to TRBJ2-7; D may match TRBD1 or TRBD2 (5 bases each). The length of the CDR3 is 14 residues. The V gene's germline CDR1 is MNHEY and CDR2 SVGAGI. Trimming shortened V by 4 bases and J by 2 bases, and 12 bases separated the two germline ends. The CDR3 reads CASSSPGRTYEQYF. The CDR3 DNA follows: TGTGCCAGCAGTTCACCGGGACGGACCTACGAGCAGTACTTC.

The chain employs TRBV6-1 and TRBJ2-2; D is unresolved. Germline lookup yields CDR1 MNHNS and CDR2 SASEGT. The V gene lost 6 bases and the J gene lost 7 bases, with 12 bases spanning the gap. The CDR3 sequence is 13 residues long. The CDR3 coding sequence is TGTGCCAGCAGCCTGACGGATTTCGGGGAGCTGTTTTTT. Translating it yields CASSLTDFGELFF.

The chain couples TRBV11-2 to TRBJ2-3; D gene ambiguous. The V gene lost 1 base and the J gene lost 3 bases, with 11 bases spanning the gap. The germline V gene encodes CDR1 SGHAT and CDR2 FQNNGV. The CDR3 is made up of 15 amino acids. CDR3 residues: CASSLVLLPTDTQYF. The CDR3 nucleotides read TGTGCCAGCAGCTTAGTACTTCTTCCAACAGATACGCAGTATTTT.